The sequence of this T cell receptor beta chain was determined in a study of T-cell memory formation after mild COVID-19. The CDR3 has 15 residues. Germline CDR1 and CDR2: ENHRY and SYGVKD. V gave up 2 bases and J gave up 0 bases, with 10 bases separating them. This clonotype was recorded many times. Constant-segment primers were used for 5'RACE, and the resulting TCR alpha and TCR beta cDNA libraries carried sample barcodes and UMIs. Each CDR3 protein is one row after TCRdb ran MiXCR on the 5' RACE reads. The sample has roughly 200,000 distinct CDR3 sequences, approximately 20% seen once. The sequencing input was PBMCs or a T cell subset sorted from them (not recorded which). The V call is TRBV10-3, the J call TRBJ1-1; possible D gene TRBD1, 6 bases. The clonotype comes from an adult woman who had mild COVID-19 (a few samples of this study predate the infection). Cell type and time point are not known. Written as DNA, the CDR3 is TGTGCCATCAGTGAGAAAGGGACACTGAACACTGAAGCTTTCTTT. It yields the protein CAISEKGTLNTEAFF.